This is a list of T cell receptor beta chains from one sample in a study of blood T cell repertoires in COVID-19. Sequencing was performed with immunoSEQ multiplex PCR; in TCRdb, only in-frame clones are kept and a portion is missing. The data contain 70,000 to 90,000 clones, 80% to 90% of them singletons. Specimen: peripheral blood. These receptors all come from a man aged 55 to 69 with acute or convalescent COVID-19. Both conserved end residues are part of each CDR3. The D gene is left open where the match is weak. Only some rows state a clone size, as once, few, many or a class for expanded clones.

size: NA; D: TRBD1; J: TRBJ1-6; V: TRBV7-2; DNA: TGTGCCAGCAGCGGCAGGGGGCTTGGTCGATCACCCCTCCACTTT; CDR3: CASSGRGLGRSPLHF
size: NA; D: NA; J: TRBJ2-1; V: TRBV7-9; DNA: TGTGCCAGCGGGGGGGCACTCTACAATGAGCAGTTCTTC; CDR3: CASGGALYNEQFF
size: NA; D: NA; J: TRBJ2-7; V: TRBV6-5; DNA: TGTGCCAGCACCGACAGCTCCTACGAGCAGTACTTC; CDR3: CASTDSSYEQYF
size: NA; D: NA; J: TRBJ2-7; V: TRBV7-5; DNA: TGTGCCAGAAGCACCCCTCAGGGGTCTCCCTACGAGCAGTACTTC; CDR3: CARSTPQGSPYEQYF
size: once; D: TRBD1; J: TRBJ1-2; V: TRBV29-1; DNA: TGCAGCGTGCTCAGATGGGACAGGGGATCCTATGGCTACACCTTC; CDR3: CSVLRWDRGSYGYTF
size: NA; D: NA; J: TRBJ1-2; V: TRBV6-4; DNA: TGTGCCAGCAGTGACCGGTACCGTTCGAGTGGCTACACCTTC; CDR3: CASSDRYRSSGYTF
size: NA; D: NA; J: TRBJ1-4; V: TRBV27; DNA: TGTGCCAGCAGTTTATCGTACACGAATGAAAAACTGTTTTTT; CDR3: CASSLSYTNEKLFF
size: NA; D: NA; J: TRBJ1-6; V: TRBV14; DNA: TGTGCCAGCAGCCAAGACAGGGTTTCACCCCTCCACTTT; CDR3: CASSQDRVSPLHF
size: NA; D: NA; J: TRBJ1-1; V: TRBV6-5; DNA: TGTGCCAGCAGTTATGGTCAGATCATGAACACTGAAGCTTTCTTT; CDR3: CASSYGQIMNTEAFF
size: NA; D: NA; J: TRBJ2-7; V: TRBV10-3; DNA: TGTGCCATCAGTGAAGTTGCGGCCTACGAGCAGTACTTC; CDR3: CAISEVAAYEQYF
size: few; D: TRBD2; J: TRBJ2-7; V: TRBV3-1/TRBV3-2; DNA: TGTGCCAGCAGCCAAGTTACAGCGGGGGGCGCCGCCGAGCAGTACTTC; CDR3: CASSQVTAGGAAEQYF
size: NA; D: TRBD1; J: TRBJ1-4; V: TRBV5-1; DNA: TGCGCCAGCAGCAACCGGGACAGCCGTGAAAAACTGTTTTTT; CDR3: CASSNRDSREKLFF
size: NA; D: TRBD1; J: TRBJ1-3; V: TRBV2; DNA: TGTGCCAGCAGTCAAGACAGGGGGCTTAGTGGAAACACCATATATTTT; CDR3: CASSQDRGLSGNTIYF
size: NA; D: TRBD1; J: TRBJ1-2; V: TRBV7-3; DNA: TGTGCCAGCAGCTTAAGGGACAGCGGTTCCTACACCTTC; CDR3: CASSLRDSGSYTF
size: NA; D: TRBD1; J: TRBJ1-6; V: TRBV10-2; DNA: TGCGCCAGCAGCCTCGTTGGACAGGATTCACCCCTCCACTTT; CDR3: CASSLVGQDSPLHF
size: NA; D: TRBD1; J: TRBJ1-1; V: TRBV7-9; DNA: TGTGCGAGCAGCTTAGTCAGGGGGCGCCCCCTGAACACTGAAGCTTTCTTT; CDR3: CASSLVRGRPLNTEAFF